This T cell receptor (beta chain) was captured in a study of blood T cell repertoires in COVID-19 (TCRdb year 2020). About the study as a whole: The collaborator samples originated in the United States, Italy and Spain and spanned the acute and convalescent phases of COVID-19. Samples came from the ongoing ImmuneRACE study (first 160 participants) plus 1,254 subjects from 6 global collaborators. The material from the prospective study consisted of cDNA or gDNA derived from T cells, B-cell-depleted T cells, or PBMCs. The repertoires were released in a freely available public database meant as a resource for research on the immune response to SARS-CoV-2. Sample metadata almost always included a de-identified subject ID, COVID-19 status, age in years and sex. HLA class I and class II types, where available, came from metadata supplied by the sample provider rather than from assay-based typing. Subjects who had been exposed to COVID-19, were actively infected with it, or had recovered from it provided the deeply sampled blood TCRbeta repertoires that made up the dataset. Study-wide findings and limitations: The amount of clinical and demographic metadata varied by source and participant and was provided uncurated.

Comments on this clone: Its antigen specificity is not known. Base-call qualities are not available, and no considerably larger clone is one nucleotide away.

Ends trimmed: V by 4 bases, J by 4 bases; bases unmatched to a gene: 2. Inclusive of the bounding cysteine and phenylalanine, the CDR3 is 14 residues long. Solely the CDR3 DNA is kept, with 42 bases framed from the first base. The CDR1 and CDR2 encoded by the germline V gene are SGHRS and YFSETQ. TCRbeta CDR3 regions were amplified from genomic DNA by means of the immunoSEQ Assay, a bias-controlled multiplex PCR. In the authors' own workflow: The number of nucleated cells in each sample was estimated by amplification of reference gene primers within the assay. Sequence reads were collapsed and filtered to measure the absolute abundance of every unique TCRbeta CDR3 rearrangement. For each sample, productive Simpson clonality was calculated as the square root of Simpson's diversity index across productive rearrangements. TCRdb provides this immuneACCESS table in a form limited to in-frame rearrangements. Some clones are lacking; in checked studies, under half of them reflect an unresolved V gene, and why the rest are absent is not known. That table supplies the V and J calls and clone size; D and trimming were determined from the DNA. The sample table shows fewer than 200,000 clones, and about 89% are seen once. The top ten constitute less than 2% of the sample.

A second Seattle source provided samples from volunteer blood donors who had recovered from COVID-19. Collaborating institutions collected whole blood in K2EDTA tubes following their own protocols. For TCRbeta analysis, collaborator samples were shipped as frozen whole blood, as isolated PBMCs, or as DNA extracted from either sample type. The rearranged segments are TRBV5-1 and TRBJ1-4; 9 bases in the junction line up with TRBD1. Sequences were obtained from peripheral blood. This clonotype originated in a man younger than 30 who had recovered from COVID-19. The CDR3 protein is CASSRTGDNEKLFF. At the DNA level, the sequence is TGCGCCAGCAGCAGGACAGGGGATAATGAAAAACTGTTTTTT.